This T cell receptor (beta chain) was sequenced in a study of cytomegalovirus exposure and HLA in healthy donors. Study-level background: Across around 400 genotyped donors, over 70% landed in the Caucasian-associated ancestry cluster.

The PCR made use of 60 Vbeta and 13 Jbeta primers. Sequencing used immunoSEQ multiplex PCR; TCRdb keeps in-frame clones, though not all of them. The table lists 150,000 to 200,000 clones, approximately 70% of them singletons, with 7.1% in the top ten. This CDR3 comprises 15 residues. Trimming took 3 bases from V and 8 from J; bases not matched to a gene: 9. Germline lookup yields CDR1 SGDLS and CDR2 YYNGEE. J is TRBJ2-1 and V is TRBV9; 9 positions match TRBD2. The sequence was obtained from a man between 40 and 49 years old in good health and CMV-seropositive. Sample: PBMCs. The CDR3 DNA reads TGTGCCAGCAGCGCCGGACTAGCGTCGGCAGATGAGCAGTTCTTC. It yields the protein CASSAGLASADEQFF.